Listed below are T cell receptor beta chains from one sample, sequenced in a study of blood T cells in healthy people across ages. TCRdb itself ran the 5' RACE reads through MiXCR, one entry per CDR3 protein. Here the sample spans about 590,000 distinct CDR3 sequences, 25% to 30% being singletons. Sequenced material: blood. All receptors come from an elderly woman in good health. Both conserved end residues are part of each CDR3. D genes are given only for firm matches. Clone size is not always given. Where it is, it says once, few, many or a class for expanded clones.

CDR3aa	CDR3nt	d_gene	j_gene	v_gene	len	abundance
CASRLRSTSGVNEQFF	TGTGCCAGCAGGTTGAGGTCTACTAGCGGAGTAAATGAGCAGTTCTTC	TRBD2	TRBJ2-1	TRBV5-6	16	NA
CASSPTYGYQETQYF	TGTGCCAGCAGCCCGACGTATGGGTACCAAGAGACCCAGTACTTC	NA	TRBJ2-5	TRBV7-8	15	many
CASSLGGGNRREQYF	TGCGCCAGCAGCTTGGGGGGGGGCAATCGGAGGGAGCAGTACTTC	NA	TRBJ2-7	TRBV5-1	15	NA
CSARIQTALSYNEQYF	TGCAGTGCTAGAATCCAGACTGCCCTATCCTACAATGAGCAGTACTTC	NA	TRBJ2-7	TRBV20-1	16	few
CASNLDPGRYNEQYF	TGTGCCAGCAACTTAGATCCGGGGAGATACAATGAGCAGTACTTC	NA	TRBJ2-7	TRBV11-2	15	NA
CASSPRQGSLNTEAFF	TGCGCCAGCAGCCCCAGACAGGGGAGCTTAAACACTGAAGCTTTCTTT	TRBD1	TRBJ1-1	TRBV5-1	16	few
CASRGEPGVAGELFF	TGCGCCAGCAGAGGGGAGCCAGGCGTCGCCGGGGAGCTGTTTTTT	NA	TRBJ2-2	TRBV4-1	15	few
CSVDPTEEAFF	TGCAGCGTTGACCCGACAGAGGAAGCTTTCTTT	NA	TRBJ1-1	TRBV29-1	11	many
CASSLSKGNSYNSPLHF	TGTGCCAGCAGCCTGAGCAAGGGCAACTCCTATAATTCACCCCTCCACTTT	NA	TRBJ1-6	TRBV5-6	17	NA
CSTSGGFGGELFF	TGCAGTACTAGCGGGGGATTTGGCGGGGAGCTGTTTTTT	TRBD2	TRBJ2-2	TRBV20-1	13	few
CASSYWGWADVNYGYTF	TGTGCCAGCAGTTACTGGGGTTGGGCCGATGTGAACTATGGCTACACCTTC	NA	TRBJ1-2	TRBV6-6	17	many
CASRAERGNAFF	TGTGCCAGCAGGGCAGAAAGGGGGAATGCTTTCTTT	NA	TRBJ1-1	TRBV28	12	few
CSASPLMGGTDTQYF	TGCAGTGCTAGCCCGCTGATGGGGGGAACAGATACGCAGTATTTT	NA	TRBJ2-3	TRBV20-1	15	many
CASSPGLASVTGELFF	TGCGCCAGCAGCCCAGGACTAGCGTCGGTCACCGGGGAGCTGTTTTTT	TRBD2	TRBJ2-2	TRBV4-3	16	NA
CSAGNNLSGNTRYF	TGCAGCGCGGGAAACAACCTCTCTGGAAACACCAGATATTTT	NA	TRBJ1-3	TRBV20-1	14	NA
CASSTRGGHDDEQFF	TGTGCCAGCAGCACCAGGGGGGGGCACGACGATGAGCAGTTCTTC	NA	TRBJ2-1	TRBV9	15	few
CASSPTGGLGNQPQHF	TGTGCCAGCTCACCAACGGGGGGCTTAGGGAATCAGCCCCAGCATTTT	NA	TRBJ1-5	TRBV18	16	NA
CASSFPAATNYNEQFF	TGCGCCAGCAGTTTTCCAGCGGCAACAAACTACAATGAGCAGTTCTTC	NA	TRBJ2-1	TRBV5-1	16	many
CSAAPGLAGGSMADTQYF	TGCAGTGCTGCACCGGGACTAGCGGGGGGGTCCATGGCGGATACGCAGTATTTT	TRBD2	TRBJ2-3	TRBV20-1	18	many
CASTQGRDTQYF	TGTGCCAGCACACAGGGAAGAGATACGCAGTATTTT	NA	TRBJ2-3	TRBV6-1	12	NA
CSVTRTVNNEQFF	TGCAGTGTAACCAGGACAGTTAACAATGAGCAGTTCTTC	NA	TRBJ2-1	TRBV20-1	13	many
CASTETDGGRGELFF	TGTGCCAGCACCGAAACCGACGGAGGACGAGGGGAGCTGTTTTTT	NA	TRBJ2-2	TRBV7-8	15	NA
CASSLVGASGVKYNEQFF	TGTGCCAGCAGCTTAGTCGGGGCTAGCGGGGTAAAGTACAATGAGCAGTTCTTC	TRBD2	TRBJ2-1	TRBV7-2	18	many
CASSEGDRSLYEQYF	TGTGCCAGCAGTGAGGGGGACAGATCACTTTACGAGCAGTACTTC	TRBD1	TRBJ2-7	TRBV2	15	many
CASISNGHYEQYF	TGTGCCAGCATATCCAACGGCCACTACGAGCAGTACTTC	NA	TRBJ2-7	TRBV6-1	13	many
CASSYPLGGDRADTQYF	TGTGCCAGCAGTTACCCCCTTGGGGGGGACAGGGCAGATACGCAGTATTTT	TRBD1	TRBJ2-3	TRBV6-2/TRBV6-3	17	many
CASSLFSDSGANVLTF	TGTGCCAGCAGCTTATTTTCTGACTCTGGGGCCAACGTCCTGACTTTC	NA	TRBJ2-6	TRBV7-3	16	many
CASNPTDRRSNQPQHF	TGTGCCAGCAACCCAACTGACAGGAGGAGCAATCAGCCCCAGCATTTT	NA	TRBJ1-5	TRBV28	16	NA
CASSSTSEGIGRNTQYF	TGTGCTAGCAGCTCCACTAGCGAGGGGATAGGTCGAAATACGCAGTATTTT	TRBD2	TRBJ2-3	TRBV5-6	17	NA
CASSLRPPGRGNYGYTF	TGTGCCAGCAGCTTACGGCCCCCCGGGCGGGGTAACTATGGCTACACCTTC	NA	TRBJ1-2	TRBV7-6	17	many